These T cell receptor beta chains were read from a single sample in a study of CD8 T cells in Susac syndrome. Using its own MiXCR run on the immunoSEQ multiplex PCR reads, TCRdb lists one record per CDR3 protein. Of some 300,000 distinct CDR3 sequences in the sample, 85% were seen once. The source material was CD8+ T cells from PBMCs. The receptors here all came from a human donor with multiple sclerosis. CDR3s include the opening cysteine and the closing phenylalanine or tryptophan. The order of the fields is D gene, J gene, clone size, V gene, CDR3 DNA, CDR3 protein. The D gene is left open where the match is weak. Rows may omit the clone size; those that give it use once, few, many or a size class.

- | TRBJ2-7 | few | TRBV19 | TGTGCCAGTAGTATCTCCGGGGACTCCTACGAGCAGTACTTC | CASSISGDSYEQYF
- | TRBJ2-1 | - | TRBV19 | TGTGCCAGTAGTATAGATCTTGGGACTGAGGGATACAATGAGCAGTTCTTC | CASSIDLGTEGYNEQFF
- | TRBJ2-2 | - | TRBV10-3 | TGTGCCATCAGTGAGTCTTGGCCGACGAACACCGGGGAGCTGTTTTTT | CAISESWPTNTGELFF
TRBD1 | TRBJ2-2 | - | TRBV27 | TGTGCCAGCAGTATCCTTTGGACAGGGGTCACCGGGGAGCTGTTTTTT | CASSILWTGVTGELFF
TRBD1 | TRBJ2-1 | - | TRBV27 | TGTGCCAGCAGTTCAGGGGGCCAATCCAATGAGCAGTTCTTC | CASSSGGQSNEQFF
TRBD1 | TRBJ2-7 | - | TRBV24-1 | TGTGCCACCAGTGACCCCGGACAGGGGGAACCTTACGAGCAGTACTTC | CATSDPGQGEPYEQYF
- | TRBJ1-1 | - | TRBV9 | TGTGCCAGCAGCGTAAAACCGGGAGGGGGGAACACTGAAGCTTTCTTT | CASSVKPGGGNTEAFF
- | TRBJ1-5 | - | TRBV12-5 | TGTGCTAGTGGCGGAGGGGTCAATCAGCCCCAGCATTTT | CASGGGVNQPQHF
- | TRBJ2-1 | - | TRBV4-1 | TGCGCCAGCAGCCAAGTACCCTCGACCAATGAGCAGTTCTTC | CASSQVPSTNEQFF
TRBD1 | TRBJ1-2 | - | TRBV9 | TGTGCCAGCAGCGCCCGGGGGGGACAGCACTATGGCTACACCTTC | CASSARGGQHYGYTF
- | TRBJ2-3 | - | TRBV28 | TGTGCCAGCAGTTTGTTGAGCACAGATACGCAGTATTTT | CASSLLSTDTQYF
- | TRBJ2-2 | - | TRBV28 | TGTGCCAGCAGTTTAGTCGGAGGCCGGGAGCTGTTTTTT | CASSLVGGRELFF
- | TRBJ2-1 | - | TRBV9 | TGTGCCAGCAGCGTAGTGGCGAGACCCTCAGGGAACAATGAGCAGTTCTTC | CASSVVARPSGNNEQFF
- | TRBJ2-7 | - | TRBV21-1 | TGTGCCAGCAGCACATCCCAGGGGAGGTCCTACGAGCAGTACTTC | CASSTSQGRSYEQYF
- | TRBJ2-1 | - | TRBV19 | TGTGCCAGTACCCATGGGGGGGCCCTCAATGAGCAGTTCTTC | CASTHGGALNEQFF
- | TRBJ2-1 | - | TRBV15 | TGTGCCACCGGGCTAAGGGCCGGAGAGCAGTTCTTC | CATGLRAGEQFF
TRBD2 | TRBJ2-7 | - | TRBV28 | TGTGCCAGCAGTTCGGCGGGAGCAGGCTACGAGCAGTACTTC | CASSSAGAGYEQYF
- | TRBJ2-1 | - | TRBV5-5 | TGTGCCAGCAGCTTGGTCGAAGGCCACAATGAGCAGTTCTTC | CASSLVEGHNEQFF
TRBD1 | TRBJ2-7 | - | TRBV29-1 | TGCAGCGTTCGGACAGGGTATAGTTACGAGCAGTACTTC | CSVRTGYSYEQYF
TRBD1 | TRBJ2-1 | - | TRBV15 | TGTGCCACCAGCAGGTCCGGGACAGGCTACAATGAGCAGTTCTTC | CATSRSGTGYNEQFF
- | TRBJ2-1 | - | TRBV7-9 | TGTGCCAGCAGCTCAGGAAATAGCGGCTCCTACAATGAGCAGTTCTTC | CASSSGNSGSYNEQFF
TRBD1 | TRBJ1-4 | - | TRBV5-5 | TGTGCCAGCAGTGTGCAGGGGGGCGTTGAAAAACTGTTTTTT | CASSVQGGVEKLFF
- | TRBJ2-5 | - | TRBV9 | TGTGCCAGCAGCGTCCACCGGGACCACCAAGAGACCCAGTACTTC | CASSVHRDHQETQYF
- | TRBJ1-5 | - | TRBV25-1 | TGTGCCAGCAGTGAATGGGGGGAGCATCAGCCCCAGCATTTT | CASSEWGEHQPQHF
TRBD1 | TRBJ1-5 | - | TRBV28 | TGTGCCAGCAGCCCGATCGGACAGGGTGGCTATCAGCCCCAGCATTTT | CASSPIGQGGYQPQHF
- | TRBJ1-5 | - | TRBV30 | TGTGCCTGGAGTGTCGGGGGAACGACAGCCACTAATCAGCCCCAGCATTTT | CAWSVGGTTATNQPQHF
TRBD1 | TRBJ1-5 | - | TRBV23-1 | TGCGCCAGCAGTCATGGGAGAGGACAGGGAATTGGGTATAGCAATCAGCCCCAGCATTTT | CASSHGRGQGIGYSNQPQHF
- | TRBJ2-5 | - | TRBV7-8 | TGTGCCAGCAGCTTTCTAAAAGAGACCCAGTACTTC | CASSFLKETQYF
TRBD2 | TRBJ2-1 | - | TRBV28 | TGTGCCTCCTCGGGGAGCGGGAGTGACAATGAGCAGTTCTTC | CASSGSGSDNEQFF
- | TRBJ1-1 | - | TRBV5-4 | TGTGCCAGCAGCTTGGCAAGGGTACATATGAACACTGAAGCTTTCTTT | CASSLARVHMNTEAFF
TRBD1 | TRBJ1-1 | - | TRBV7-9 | TGTGCCAGCAGCTTAGGGGGCTTGACAGGGTCCGCTGAAGCTTTCTTT | CASSLGGLTGSAEAFF
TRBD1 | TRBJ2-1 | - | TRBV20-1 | TGCAGCGGGACAGGGGGCGTCCTGGACAATGAGCAGTTCTTC | CSGTGGVLDNEQFF
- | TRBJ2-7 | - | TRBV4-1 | TGCGCCAGCAGCCAAGCGCCCCGGGACCGTCGTTACGAGCAGTACTTC | CASSQAPRDRRYEQYF
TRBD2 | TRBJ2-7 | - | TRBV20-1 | TGCAGTGCTAGTTCCAGCGGGAGAACGTACGAGCAGTACTTC | CSASSSGRTYEQYF
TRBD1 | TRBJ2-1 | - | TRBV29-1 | TGCAGCGTTGAATTAGGGGGCTTCGGCAATGAGCAGTTCTTC | CSVELGGFGNEQFF
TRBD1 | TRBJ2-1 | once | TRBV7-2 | TGTGCCAGCAGCTTACGACAGGGGTCCGTTCGGACTACCTACAATGAGCAGTTCTTC | CASSLRQGSVRTTYNEQFF
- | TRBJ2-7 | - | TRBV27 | TGTGCCAGCAGTTTTTCAGGCAAAAGCTCCTACGAGCAGTACTTC | CASSFSGKSSYEQYF
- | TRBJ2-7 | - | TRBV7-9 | TGTGCCACCCTAGGGACGGCCCACGAGCAGTACTTC | CATLGTAHEQYF
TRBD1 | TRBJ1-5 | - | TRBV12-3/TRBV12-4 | TGTGCCAGCAGTTTAGAATTAGACAGGGGCGCGGGGTATAGCAATCAGCCCCAGCATTTT | CASSLELDRGAGYSNQPQHF
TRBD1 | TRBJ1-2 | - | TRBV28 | TGTGCCAGCAGTTTCAAGGACAGGGGACCTTTGGACTATGGCTACACCTTC | CASSFKDRGPLDYGYTF
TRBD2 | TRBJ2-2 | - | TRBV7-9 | TGTGCCAGCAGCTTAACGGGAGGGTGGAGCACCGGGGAGCTGTTTTTT | CASSLTGGWSTGELFF
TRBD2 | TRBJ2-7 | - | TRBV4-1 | TGCGCCAGCAGCCTCAGACTAGCGGGAGTGGGCCACGAGCAGTACTTC | CASSLRLAGVGHEQYF
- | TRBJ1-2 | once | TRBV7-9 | TGTGCCAGCAGCTTAGTAAAAGGGGAACAAAAATCAAATGGCTACACCTTC | CASSLVKGEQKSNGYTF
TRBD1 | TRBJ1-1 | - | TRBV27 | TGTGCCAGCAGTTTAAGCCGATGGGTAATAGCGGGACAGGGAAGGGATACTGAAGCTTTCTTT | CASSLSRWVIAGQGRDTEAFF
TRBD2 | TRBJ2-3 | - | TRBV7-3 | TGTGCCAGCAGCCAGCCCCTCTCACGGGAGGGCACAGATACGCAGTATTTT | CASSQPLSREGTDTQYF
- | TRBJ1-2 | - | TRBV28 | TGTGCCAGCAGTTTGCCCAGCGCCTATGGCTACACCTTC | CASSLPSAYGYTF
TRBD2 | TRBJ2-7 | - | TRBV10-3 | TGTGCCATCAGTGATAGTAGCGGGGCCTTCTCCTACGAGCAGTACTTC | CAISDSSGAFSYEQYF
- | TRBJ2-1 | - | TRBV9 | TGTGCCAGCAGCGTGGATAGACTCAATGAGCAGTTCTTC | CASSVDRLNEQFF
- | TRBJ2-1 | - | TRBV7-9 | TGTGCCAGCAGCCCCTACGAGGGTGGTGAGCAGTTCTTC | CASSPYEGGEQFF
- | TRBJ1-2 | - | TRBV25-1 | TGTGCCAGTAACACCGGGCCGACTAACTATGGCTACACCTTC | CASNTGPTNYGYTF
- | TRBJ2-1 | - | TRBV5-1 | TGCGCCAGCAGCCCTTCGGGGCTCAATGAGCAGTTCTTC | CASSPSGLNEQFF
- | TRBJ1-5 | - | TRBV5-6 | TGTGCCAGCAGCCCGGGACTATATAGCAATCAGCCCCAGCATTTT | CASSPGLYSNQPQHF
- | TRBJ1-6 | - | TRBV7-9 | TGTGCCAGCAGCTTAGCGCGTCATCCTTGGGTCGTCTTT | CASSLARHPWVVF
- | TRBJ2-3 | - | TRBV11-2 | TGTGCCAGCAGCTTAGCTGGCGGGCAGAACAGAGATACGCAGTATTTT | CASSLAGGQNRDTQYF
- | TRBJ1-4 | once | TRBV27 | TGTGCCAGCAAGAAGGGTGGAAGGATAAATGAAAAACTGTTTTTT | CASKKGGRINEKLFF
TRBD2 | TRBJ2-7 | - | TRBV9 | TGTGCCAGCAGCGTAGGCCTCCTAGCGGGAGCTACCTACGAGCAGTACTTC | CASSVGLLAGATYEQYF